This T cell receptor (beta chain) was captured in a study of CD8 T cells in Susac syndrome. The CDR3 has 15 residues. The V and J ends lost 3 bases and 7 bases, in that order; junction bases with no gene match: 6. RNA totalling about 0.45 to 1 ug underwent reverse transcription with random hexamers. One entry per CDR3 protein results from TCRdb running MiXCR on the immunoSEQ multiplex PCR reads. The sample has some 190,000 distinct CDR3 sequences, about 94% seen once. The chain joins TRBV12-3 or TRBV12-4 to TRBJ2-1; 10 bases line up with TRBD2. The receptor was isolated from a human donor with Susac syndrome. Sequencing used CD4+ T cells from PBMCs. DNA of the CDR3: TGTGCCAGCAGTTTGGAACTAGCGGGGAGGAATGAGCAGTTCTTC. Encoded protein: CASSLELAGRNEQFF.